This TCR beta chain was sequenced during a study of CD8+CD57+ T cells in acquired aplastic anemia. Genomic DNA provided the template from which TCR beta VDJ and CDR3 profiles were obtained. In TCRdb, the reads were re-called with MiXCR into one record per CDR3 protein. The sample has roughly 170,000 distinct CDR3 sequences; less than 50% are singletons. V was shortened by 6 bases and J by 1 base, with 11 bases between the two germline ends. The CDR3 runs to 14 residues. The germline V gene encodes CDR1 ENHRY and CDR2 SYGVKD. Study results and caveats: Roughly 27 shared CD8+ CDR3s appeared highly expressed within patients' immunodominant clones.

This clonotype was picked up a small number of times. The antigen remains undetermined. All patients picked for sequencing had shown, by flow cytometry, an expansion of CD8+CD57+ cells. The sample taken for sequencing was sorted CD4+, CD8+, or CD8+CD57+ T cells (not recorded which) from PBMCs. The chain carries TRBV10-3 and TRBJ2-3; the D is unclear. The source of this sequence is a human donor with aplastic anemia. The CDR3 spells CAISVNMGTDTQYF. The CDR3 DNA reads as TGTGCCATCAGCGTGAATATGGGCACAGATACGCAGTATTTT.